Each of the 15 T cell receptor beta chains below was sequenced from the same sample in a study of cytomegalovirus exposure and HLA in healthy donors. Use of 60 Vbeta and 13 Jbeta primers characterized the PCR. Some clones are missing from TCRdb's copy, which holds only in-frame ones; the method was immunoSEQ multiplex PCR. The table has some 190,000 clones, roughly 80% seen once; the top ten hold 1.5%. The sequencing input was PBMCs. These receptor sequences come from a middle-aged man in good health and CMV-seronegative.

The chain has TRBV10-3 and TRBJ2-5, with 10 nucleotides matching TRBD1. Per the germline V gene, CDR1 is ENHRY and CDR2 is SYGVKD. Losses at the gene ends were 6 bases for V and 3 bases for J; bases not matched to a gene: 1. The CDR3 extends over 13 amino acids. The CDR3 coding sequence is TGTGCCATCAGAGGACAGGGGGAAGAGACCCAGTACTTC. It is translated as CAIRGQGEETQYF.

The CDR3: CASSVGDWDRGRRETQYF. CDR3 sequence (DNA): TGTGCCAGCAGCGTAGGAGATTGGGACAGAGGGCGCAGAGAGACCCAGTACTTC. This chain joins TRBV9 and TRBJ2-5, with 7 positions matching TRBD1. The CDR3 is 18 residues long. Germline CDR1 reads SGDLS; CDR2 reads YYNGEE. With 0 bases clipped from V and 4 bases from J, the junction kept 15 bases outside the gene matches.

The chain has TRBV5-1 and TRBJ2-7, with D possibly TRBD2 on 6 matching bases. The CDR3 covers 14 residues. CDR1 is SGHRS, CDR2 YFSETQ, per germline. V was shortened by 0 bases and J by 12 bases, with 19 bases between the two germline ends. DNA of the CDR3: TGCGCCAGCAGCTTGGTGGGTAGCGGCGACCCGGGGTACTTC. Protein product: CASSLVGSGDPGYF.

J is TRBJ2-1 and V is TRBV7-3, with TRBD2 as a possible D gene (5 bases). Trimming took 6 bases from V and 0 from J, leaving 12 bases between them. Per germline, CDR1 SGHTA and CDR2 FQGTGA. The CDR3 is made up of 15 amino acids. This chain's CDR3 is CASRRTGDSYNEQFF. The CDR3 nucleotides are TGTGCCAGCAGACGGACCGGGGACTCCTACAATGAGCAGTTCTTC.

This clone turned up a few times. The genes are TRBV18 and TRBJ1-1; the match to TRBD1 covers 9 bases. The V gene's germline CDR1 is KGHSH and CDR2 LQKENI. After removal of 6 bases from V and 0 bases from J, the junction contained 5 bases not matched to a gene. The CDR3 sequence is 15 residues long. The CDR3 sequence: CASSRRQGVNTEAFF. Here the CDR3 DNA reads TGTGCCAGCTCCCGCAGACAGGGGGTGAACACTGAAGCTTTCTTT.

This clone was detected only a few times. The chain links TRBV5-4 to TRBJ1-2; 7 bases are a match to TRBD1. Germline trimming cut 4 bases from V and 0 bases from J; bases unmatched to any gene: 12. Germline values: CDR1 SGHNT, CDR2 YYREEE (reference sequence). The CDR3 totals 17 residues. CDR3 DNA: TGTGCCAGCAGCACGGGGAAAAGACAGGGAGCTAACTATGGCTACACCTTC. The encoded protein is CASSTGKRQGANYGYTF.

The V call is TRBV5-1, the J call TRBJ1-2; 7 bases agree with TRBD1. CDR1 SGHRS and CDR2 YFSETQ come from the germline V gene. V was pared by 0 bases and J by 5 bases, with 10 bases of the junction left unmatched. CDR3 length equals 16 residues. CDR3 DNA sequence: TGCGCCAGCAGCTTGGATGGGTCAGGGGGTCCGTATGGCTACACCTTC. Protein sequence: CASSLDGSGGPYGYTF. Variable domain in full (rest from reference TRBV5-1 and TRBJ1-2): KAGVTQTPRYLIKTRGQQVTLSCSPISGHRSVSWYQQTPGQGLQFLFEYFSETQRNKGNFPGRFSGRQFSNSRSEMNVSTLELGDSALYLCASSLDGSGGPYGYTFGSGTRLTVV.

The genes are TRBV7-6 and TRBJ2-7, with TRBD2 matching 14 bases. The germline gives CDR1 SGHVS, CDR2 FNYEAQ. The CDR3 has 17 amino acids. With V trimmed by 3 bases and J by 6 bases, 10 bases remained unmatched. Here the CDR3 reads CASSFSRLAGGPAEQYF. DNA of the CDR3: TGTGCCAGCAGCTTCTCTCGACTAGCGGGAGGGCCCGCCGAGCAGTACTTC. The full variable domain, rest sourced from reference TRBV7-6 and TRBJ2-7, is GAGVSQSPRYKVTKRGQDVALRCDPISGHVSLYWYRQALGQGPEFLTYFNYEAQQDKSGLPNDRFSAERPEGSISTLTIQRTEQRDSAMYRCASSFSRLAGGPAEQYFGPGTRLTVT.

J is TRBJ1-1 and V is TRBV30; D unclear. Trimming shortened V by 0 bases and J by 4 bases, and 3 bases separated the two germline ends. Germline V gene sequence: CDR1 GTSNPN, CDR2 SVGIG (reference sequence). The CDR3 totals 11 residues. The CDR3 reads CAWSVLTEAFF. The CDR3 DNA is TGTGCCTGGAGTGTACTCACTGAAGCTTTCTTT.

V is TRBV5-1 and J is TRBJ2-1; 9 nucleotides align to TRBD1. Trimming cost V 3 bases and J 5 bases; bases outside gene matches: 9. CDR3 length equals 16 residues. CDR1 SGHRS and CDR2 YFSETQ come from the germline V gene. The CDR3 is CASSYLTGQGHNEQFF. CDR3 in DNA: TGCGCCAGCAGCTATTTAACGGGACAGGGACACAATGAGCAGTTCTTC.

The chain is built from TRBV19 and TRBJ2-1, with D perhaps TRBD2 (5 bases). The CDR3 contains 16 residues. From germline, CDR1 is LNHDA and CDR2 SQIVND (reference sequence). V was trimmed by 1 base and J by 1 base, leaving 11 bases between them. For the CDR3, the DNA is TGTGCCAGTAGTATAGTAGGCGGGTTTTCCTACAATGAGCAGTTCTTC. Its translation is CASSIVGGFSYNEQFF.

This chain connects TRBV27 to TRBJ2-1, with TRBD1 as a possible D gene (5 bases). V was shortened by 5 bases and J by 4 bases, with 9 bases between the two germline ends. This CDR3 has 13 amino acids. Germline assignment: CDR1 MNHEY and CDR2 SMNVEV (reference sequence). The chain's CDR3 is CASSPDRYNEQFF. The DNA of the CDR3 is TGTGCCAGCAGTCCCGACAGATACAATGAGCAGTTCTTC.

The J gene is TRBJ1-1, the V gene TRBV6-5, with 8 bases aligning to TRBD1. The germline V gene has CDR1 MNHEY and CDR2 SVGAGI. The CDR3 is made up of 14 amino acids. Losses at the gene ends were 5 bases for V and 10 bases for J; bases not matched to a gene: 12. The CDR3 DNA reads TGTGCCAGCAGTCGTCGACAGGGGATCATTTCAGCTTTCTTT. Its translation: CASSRRQGIISAFF.

Comment on this clone: An end of the junction does not agree with germline; a read error may underlie this. The gene calls are TRBV7-7 and TRBJ2-5; 8 bases line up with TRBD1. Germline CDR1 is SSHAT and CDR2 is FNYEAQ (reference sequence). The CDR3 totals 12 residues. CDR3: CASSGQGETQYF. The CDR3 nucleotides are TGTGCTAGCAGCGGACAGGGAGAGACCCAGTACTTC.

On this clone: Other DNA sequences in the sample encode the same CDR3. The chain joins TRBV15 to TRBJ2-3; 7 bases align to TRBD1. V lost 3 bases to trimming and J lost 0 bases; unmatched junction nucleotides: 0. This CDR3 is built from 14 residues. CDR1 and CDR2 (germline): LNHNV, YYDKDF (reference sequence). The CDR3 DNA follows: TGTGCCACCAGCAGGGGACAGAGCACAGATACGCAGTATTTT. Amino acids: CATSRGQSTDTQYF.